Following are 2 T cell receptor beta chains from one sample sequenced in a study of CD4 T cells in relation to SARS-CoV-2 and coronaviruses. Sequencing used immunoSEQ multiplex PCR; TCRdb keeps in-frame clones, though not all of them. The sample contains about 56,000 clones, around 90% of which appear only once. Sequenced input: naive CD4+ T cells from PBMCs. Subset here: naive CD4+ T cells isolated by negative enrichment. All receptors derive from an adult with COVID-19.

This chain connects TRBV4-1 to TRBJ1-2; no reliable D call. The CDR3 sequence is 13 residues long. Germline CDR1 is MGHRA and CDR2 is YSYEKL. The V gene lost 0 bases and the J gene lost 5 bases, with 7 bases spanning the gap. In DNA, the CDR3 is TGCGCCAGCAGCCAAGAAGGGAGGTATGGCTACACCTTC. Its protein is CASSQEGRYGYTF.

The chain couples TRBV30 to TRBJ1-5; TRBD1 matches at 7 bases. V shed 0 bases, J shed 2 bases, and the junction held 1 base outside the gene matches. CDR1 and CDR2 (germline): GTSNPN, SVGIG (reference sequence). This CDR3 spans 14 amino acids. The CDR3 loop reads CAWSVDRGNQPQHF. For the CDR3, the DNA is TGTGCCTGGAGTGTAGACAGGGGCAATCAGCCCCAGCATTTT. The variable domain in full, with the rest retrieved from reference TRBV30 and TRBJ1-5, is SQTIHQWPATLVQPVGSPLSLECTVEGTSNPNLYWYRQAAGRGLQLLFYSVGIGQISSEVPQNLSASRPQDRQFILSSKKLLLSDSGFYLCAWSVDRGNQPQHFGDGTRLSIL.